This T cell receptor (beta chain) was identified in a study of shared clonotypes between healthy human individuals. About the study: CD4 naive cells filled three plates per donor, CD4 memory three, CD8 naive two and CD8 memory one.

The V gene's germline CDR1 is ENHRY and CDR2 SYGVKD. The length of the CDR3 is 14 residues. V was cut by 10 bases and J by 5 bases, with 21 bases left in between. The input for sorted-subset replicate PCRs was around 200 ng DNA, around 30,000 T cell genomes. Assay used: immunoSEQ multiplex PCR; TCRdb lists only in-frame clones, some missing. The repertoire holds more than 1,200,000 clones, with 98% to 99% as singletons. Donors were healthy HIV-negative adults without recent acute infections or vaccinations. Donors comprised only Caucasian adults living in Nashville, Tennessee. The sequenced sample consisted of naive CD4+ T cells sorted from blood. Subset in this sample: CD45RA+ positively selected. The J gene is TRBJ2-7, the V gene TRBV10-3; TRBD2 might be the D (5 bases). The sequence came from a man younger than 45 in good health. The CDR3 DNA reads TGTGCCACCCACTATGGAAGGGAGTCCGACGAGCAGTACTTC. As protein: CATHYGRESDEQYF.